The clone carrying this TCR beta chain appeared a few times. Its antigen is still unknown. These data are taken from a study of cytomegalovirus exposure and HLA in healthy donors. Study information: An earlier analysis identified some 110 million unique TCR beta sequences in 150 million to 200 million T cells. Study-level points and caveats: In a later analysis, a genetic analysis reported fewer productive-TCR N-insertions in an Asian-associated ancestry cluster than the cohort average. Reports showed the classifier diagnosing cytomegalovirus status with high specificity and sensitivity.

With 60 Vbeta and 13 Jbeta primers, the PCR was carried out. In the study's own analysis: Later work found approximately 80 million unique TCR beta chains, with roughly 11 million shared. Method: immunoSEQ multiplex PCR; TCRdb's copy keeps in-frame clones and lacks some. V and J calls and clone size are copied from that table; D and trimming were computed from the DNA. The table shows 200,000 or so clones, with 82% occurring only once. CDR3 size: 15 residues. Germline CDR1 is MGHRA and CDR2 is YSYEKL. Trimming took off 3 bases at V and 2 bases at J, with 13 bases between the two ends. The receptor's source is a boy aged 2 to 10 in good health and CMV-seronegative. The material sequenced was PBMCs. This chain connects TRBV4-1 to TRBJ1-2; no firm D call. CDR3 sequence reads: CASSQGPSRNYGYTF. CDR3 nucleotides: TGCGCCAGCAGCCAGGGCCCTTCACGGAACTATGGCTACACCTTC.